These 16 T cell receptor beta chains share one sample of origin, sequenced in a study of blood T cell repertoires in COVID-19. TCRdb's table, derived via immunoSEQ multiplex PCR, lists solely in-frame clones and lacks some. The sample carries roughly 670,000 clones, 75% to 90% recorded once. The sequenced material came from peripheral blood. The receptors derive from a woman aged 18-29 years with acute or convalescent COVID-19.

The chain couples TRBV5-8 to TRBJ1-3, with a possible D match to TRBD1 (5 bases). The CDR3 totals 16 residues. V lost 2 bases and J lost 0, with 12 bases in between. CDR1 is SGHTS, CDR2 YDEGEE, per germline. CDR3 region: CASSFRAGYSGNTIYF. CDR3 DNA: TGTGCCAGCAGCTTCAGGGCAGGCTACTCTGGAAACACCATATATTTT.

The genes are TRBV7-3 and TRBJ1-2; D is perhaps TRBD1 (6 bases). This CDR3 contains 14 residues. Germline V gives CDR1 SGHTA, CDR2 FQGTGA. The ends were cut back, 5 bases at V and 2 bases at J, with 12 bases in the middle. As DNA, the CDR3 is TGTGCCAGCAGCCCCGGCAGGGGCAACTATGGCTACACCTTC. It yields the protein CASSPGRGNYGYTF.

V is TRBV6-2 or TRBV6-3 and J is TRBJ1-5; weak D call: TRBD1 (5 bases). The germline V and J ends were trimmed by 3 bases and 7 bases, with 22 bases remaining between them. The V gene's germline CDR1 is MNHEY and CDR2 SVGEGT. There are 17 residues in the CDR3. The CDR3, as DNA: TGTGCCAGCAGTTATTCAGCACGACAGAAATCAGGGCAGCCCCAGCATTTT. This translates into CASSYSARQKSGQPQHF.

The chain links TRBV7-2 to TRBJ2-3; 9 bases are a match to TRBD1. The CDR3 has 16 amino acids. V lost 3 bases, J lost 1 base, and 5 bases stayed unmatched. CDR1 is SGHTA and CDR2 is FQGNSA in the germline V gene. CDR3 protein: CASSFRRTGGTDTQYF. CDR3 coding DNA: TGTGCCAGCAGCTTCCGTAGGACAGGGGGCACAGATACGCAGTATTTT.

The V gene is TRBV9, the J gene TRBJ2-1; TRBD2 matches at 9 bases. The CDR3 has 17 amino acids. Germline V gene data show CDR1 as SGDLS and CDR2 as YYNGEE. Trimming at V came to 3 bases and at J to 1 base, leaving 8 bases not matched to a gene. The CDR3 protein is CASSDPTSGGSYNEQFF. Here the CDR3 DNA reads TGTGCCAGCAGCGACCCGACTAGCGGTGGTTCCTACAATGAGCAGTTCTTC.

The gene calls are TRBV6-5 and TRBJ1-2; D possibly corresponds to TRBD1 (5 bases). V lost 2 bases, J lost 5 bases, and 9 bases lay in between. The CDR3 has 13 residues. Germline CDR1 is MNHEY and CDR2 is SVGAGI. Here the CDR3 reads CASSYAGTYGYTF. The CDR3 coding sequence is TGTGCCAGCAGTTACGCGGGGACTTATGGCTACACCTTC.

The chain couples TRBV5-1 to TRBJ1-1; 9 bases are shared with TRBD1. The CDR3 has 14 amino acids. V lost 4 bases and J lost 3; bases outside the gene matches: 4. Germline CDR1 and CDR2: SGHRS and YFSETQ. CDR3 loop: CASSPGDRDTEAFF. CDR3 nucleotide sequence: TGCGCCAGCAGCCCAGGGGACAGGGACACTGAAGCTTTCTTT. Combining the CDR3 with reference TRBV5-1 and TRBJ1-1 gives the whole variable domain KAGVTQTPRYLIKTRGQQVTLSCSPISGHRSVSWYQQTPGQGLQFLFEYFSETQRNKGNFPGRFSGRQFSNSRSEMNVSTLELGDSALYLCASSPGDRDTEAFFGQGTRLTVV.

The chain has TRBV7-2 and TRBJ1-1; 7 bases are shared with TRBD1. Germline V gene data show CDR1 as SGHTA and CDR2 as FQGNSA. This CDR3 comprises 16 residues. Trimming at V came to 1 base and at J to 9 bases, leaving 14 bases not matched to a gene. CDR3 protein: CASSLEGGPGLRKAFF. The CDR3 bases are TGTGCCAGCAGCTTAGAAGGGGGCCCAGGGTTGCGGAAAGCTTTCTTT.

The chain is built from TRBV3-1 (or the pseudogene TRBV3-2) and TRBJ2-7; 11 nucleotides line up with TRBD1. Germline V lookup: CDR1 LGHDT, CDR2 YNNKEL (reference sequence). This CDR3 contains 16 residues. The V and J ends lost 6 bases and 3 bases, in that order; junction bases with no gene match: 10. In DNA, the CDR3 is TGTGCCAGCAGTCTTGGGAGCGGGACAGGGGGCTACGAGCAGTACTTC. Translating gives CASSLGSGTGGYEQYF.

The CDR3 DNA sequence: TGTGCCAGCAGTTACGGGCTAGCGGACTACAATGAGCAGTTCTTC. It translates to CASSYGLADYNEQFF. The chain links TRBV6-2 or TRBV6-3 to TRBJ2-1; 7 bases fit TRBD2. The CDR3 length is 15 residues. The J segment lost 3 bases and the V segment lost 2 bases, leaving 4 bases of the junction unmatched. Per the germline V gene, CDR1 is MNHEY and CDR2 is SVGEGT.

The CDR3 here is CASSPRDRGLALWNSPLHF. CDR3 DNA sequence: TGTGCCAGCAGCCCCCGGGACAGGGGGTTGGCGTTGTGGAATTCACCCCTCCACTTT. The chain is built from TRBV3-1 (or the pseudogene TRBV3-2) and TRBJ1-6, with 11 bases lining up with TRBD1. V was clipped by 4 bases and J by 7 bases; unmatched bases: 15. The CDR3 is 19 amino acids. The germline V gene has CDR1 LGHDT and CDR2 YNNKEL (reference sequence).

The chain combines TRBV7-9 with TRBJ1-4; D is uncertain. The CDR3 consists of 13 residues. Germline V CDR1 and CDR2: SEHNR, FQNEAQ (reference sequence). Trimming cost V 4 bases and J 0 bases, with 3 bases left between them. The CDR3 DNA reads TGTGCCAGCAGCTATACAACTAATGAAAAACTGTTTTTT. Amino acid sequence: CASSYTTNEKLFF.

This clone was counted once. The chain links TRBV3-1 (or the pseudogene TRBV3-2) to TRBJ2-3; TRBD2 matches at 13 bases. This CDR3 contains 15 residues. Germline loops: CDR1 LGHDT, CDR2 YNNKEL (reference sequence). After removal of 5 bases from V and 2 bases from J, the junction contained 1 base not matched to a gene. The chain's CDR3 is CASSGTSGVTDTQYF. CDR3 DNA: TGTGCCAGCAGCGGGACTAGCGGGGTCACAGATACGCAGTATTTT.

V is TRBV5-1 and J is TRBJ2-7, with 10 bases identical to TRBD1. There are 15 residues in the CDR3. Germline CDR1 SGHRS, CDR2 YFSETQ. V was clipped by 2 bases and J by 5 bases; unmatched bases: 7. The CDR3 DNA is TGCGCCAGCAGCTTTTCCGGGACAGGGGCTGACGAGCAGTACTTC. Its protein product is CASSFSGTGADEQYF.

This clone was recorded only once. The chain uses TRBV7-9 and TRBJ1-2, with 8 nucleotides matching TRBD1. Trimming at V came to 1 base and at J to 6 bases, leaving 10 bases not matched to a gene. This CDR3 spans 16 amino acids. Germline assignment: CDR1 SEHNR and CDR2 FQNEAQ (reference sequence). CDR3 amino acids: CASSLVGEDRAHGYTF. CDR3 in DNA: TGTGCCAGCAGCTTAGTGGGGGAGGACAGGGCCCATGGCTACACCTTC. Full variable domain (remainder filled in from reference TRBV7-9 and TRBJ1-2): DTGVSQNPRHKITKRGQNVTFRCDPISEHNRLYWYRQTLGQGPEFLTYFQNEAQLEKSRLLSDRFSAERPKGSFSTLEIQRTEQGDSAMYLCASSLVGEDRAHGYTFGSGTRLTVV.

The rearrangement uses TRBV7-9 and TRBJ1-1; TRBD1 agrees at 8 bases. In germline, CDR1 is SEHNR, CDR2 FQNEAQ (reference sequence). CDR3 length equals 16 residues. The V gene end was trimmed by 3 bases and the J gene end by 5 bases; junction bases not matched to a gene: 11. CDR3 DNA sequence: TGTGCCAGCAGCTTGGCCCATGGACAGGGAGAAACTGAAGCTTTCTTT. Residues: CASSLAHGQGETEAFF.